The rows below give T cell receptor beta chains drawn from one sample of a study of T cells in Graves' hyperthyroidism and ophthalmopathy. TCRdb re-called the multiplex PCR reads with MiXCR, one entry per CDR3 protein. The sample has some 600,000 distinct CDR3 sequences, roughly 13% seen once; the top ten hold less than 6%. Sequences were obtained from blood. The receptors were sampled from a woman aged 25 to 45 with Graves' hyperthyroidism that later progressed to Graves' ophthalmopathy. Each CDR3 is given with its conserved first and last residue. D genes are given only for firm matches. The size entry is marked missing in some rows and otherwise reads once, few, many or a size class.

CDR3 protein: CATSRDRAGVYEQYF
CDR3 DNA: TGTGCCACCAGCAGAGATAGGGCAGGGGTCTACGAGCAGTACTTC
V gene: TRBV15
clone size: many
J gene: TRBJ2-7
D gene: .

CDR3 protein: CASSRSGGMNTEAFF
CDR3 DNA: TGTGCCAGCAGCCGCTCAGGGGGCATGAACACTGAAGCTTTCTTT
V gene: TRBV3-1
clone size: many
J gene: TRBJ1-1
D gene: TRBD1

CDR3 protein: CASSLGPWTSLSWNEQFF
CDR3 DNA: TGTGCCAGCAGCTTAGGCCCTTGGACTAGTTTGTCGTGGAATGAGCAGTTCTTC
V gene: TRBV11-3
clone size: many
J gene: TRBJ2-1
D gene: TRBD2

CDR3 protein: CASSLTGTYGYTF
CDR3 DNA: TGTGCCAGCAGCCTGACAGGAACCTATGGCTACACCTTC
V gene: TRBV12-3/TRBV12-4
clone size: many
J gene: TRBJ1-2
D gene: .

CDR3 protein: CSARDPLGDTLGETQYF
CDR3 DNA: TGCAGTGCTAGAGATCCCTTGGGGGACACCCTCGGAGAGACCCAGTACTTC
V gene: TRBV20-1
clone size: many
J gene: TRBJ2-5
D gene: .

CDR3 protein: CASRPGLEGSNEQYF
CDR3 DNA: TGTGCCAGCAGGCCGGGACTAGAAGGGAGCAACGAGCAGTACTTC
V gene: TRBV9
clone size: .
J gene: TRBJ2-7
D gene: TRBD2

CDR3 protein: CASSLGGLLDF
CDR3 DNA: TGTGCCAGCAGCTTAGGGGGCTTATTGGACTTC
V gene: TRBV11-3
clone size: .
J gene: TRBJ2-5
D gene: .

CDR3 protein: CASNPGGTGTGELFF
CDR3 DNA: TGTGCCAGCAATCCCGGGGGGACAGGGACCGGGGAGCTGTTTTTT
V gene: TRBV6-1
clone size: .
J gene: TRBJ2-2
D gene: TRBD1

CDR3 protein: CAIKTDTEAFF
CDR3 DNA: TGTGCCATCAAGACAGACACTGAAGCTTTCTTT
V gene: TRBV10-3
clone size: many
J gene: TRBJ1-1
D gene: .

CDR3 protein: CSALSLQGGSYEQYF
CDR3 DNA: TGCAGTGCTCTATCCCTCCAGGGTGGCTCCTACGAGCAGTACTTC
V gene: TRBV20-1
clone size: .
J gene: TRBJ2-7
D gene: .

CDR3 protein: CASSSLDRGYNSPLHF
CDR3 DNA: TGTGCCAGCAGTTCCCTCGACAGGGGGTATAATTCACCCCTCCACTTT
V gene: TRBV12-3/TRBV12-4
clone size: many
J gene: TRBJ1-6
D gene: TRBD1

CDR3 protein: CASLRDMGGAFSYNEQFF
CDR3 DNA: TGTGCCAGCCTTCGCGACATGGGGGGGGCATTCTCCTACAATGAGCAGTTCTTC
V gene: TRBV12-3/TRBV12-4
clone size: few
J gene: TRBJ2-1
D gene: .

CDR3 protein: CASSPLAGENTEAFF
CDR3 DNA: TGTGCCAGCAGTCCTTTAGCGGGGGAGAACACTGAAGCTTTCTTT
V gene: TRBV12-3/TRBV12-4
clone size: many
J gene: TRBJ1-1
D gene: .

CDR3 protein: CASSLILVGTEAFF
CDR3 DNA: TGTGCCAGCAGCTTAATCTTAGTAGGGACTGAAGCTTTCTTT
V gene: TRBV11-2
clone size: .
J gene: TRBJ1-1
D gene: .

CDR3 protein: CASSRAPPEPQFF
CDR3 DNA: TGTGCCAGCAGCCGGGCTCCCCCTGAACCTCAGTTCTTC
V gene: TRBV7-2
clone size: few
J gene: TRBJ2-1
D gene: .

CDR3 protein: CASSLSVNEQFF
CDR3 DNA: TGTGCCAGCAGTTTAAGCGTCAATGAGCAGTTCTTC
V gene: TRBV27
clone size: many
J gene: TRBJ2-1
D gene: .

CDR3 protein: CSATYGVSYEQYF
CDR3 DNA: TGCAGTGCTACCTACGGGGTATCCTACGAGCAGTACTTC
V gene: TRBV20-1
clone size: .
J gene: TRBJ2-7
D gene: .

CDR3 protein: CASAGANTEAFF
CDR3 DNA: TGTGCCAGCGCAGGGGCGAACACTGAAGCTTTCTTT
V gene: TRBV6-5
clone size: many
J gene: TRBJ1-1
D gene: .

CDR3 protein: CSVVLAGGPNGELFF
CDR3 DNA: TGCAGCGTTGTACTAGCGGGAGGGCCGAACGGGGAGCTGTTTTTT
V gene: TRBV29-1
clone size: many
J gene: TRBJ2-2
D gene: TRBD2

CDR3 protein: CSASQTRSLVGYTF
CDR3 DNA: TGCAGTGCTAGTCAGACAAGGTCATTAGTTGGCTACACCTTC
V gene: TRBV20-1
clone size: .
J gene: TRBJ1-2
D gene: .

CDR3 protein: CASSSEAGVDEKLFF
CDR3 DNA: TGTGCCAGCAGCTCCGAAGCGGGGGTTGATGAAAAACTGTTTTTT
V gene: TRBV7-9
clone size: many
J gene: TRBJ1-4
D gene: .

CDR3 protein: CASSAGGDNEQFF
CDR3 DNA: TGTGCCAGCAGTGCGGGCGGAGACAATGAGCAGTTCTTC
V gene: TRBV2
clone size: many
J gene: TRBJ2-1
D gene: .

CDR3 protein: CATSSGNTEAFF
CDR3 DNA: TGTGCCACTTCTTCAGGTAACACTGAAGCTTTCTTT
V gene: TRBV7-9
clone size: .
J gene: TRBJ1-1
D gene: .

CDR3 protein: CASSPPGRGPLEQYF
CDR3 DNA: TGTGCCAGCTCACCACCGGGGAGGGGACCACTCGAGCAGTACTTC
V gene: TRBV18
clone size: many
J gene: TRBJ2-7
D gene: TRBD2

CDR3 protein: CASSFGNLAGANVLTF
CDR3 DNA: TGTGCCAGCAGCTTCGGGAATTTGGCTGGGGCCAACGTCCTGACTTTC
V gene: TRBV11-2
clone size: many
J gene: TRBJ2-6
D gene: .

CDR3 protein: CATRKEWGGGFF
CDR3 DNA: TGTGCCACGCGTAAGGAGTGGGGAGGTGGTTTCTTT
V gene: TRBV28
clone size: .
J gene: TRBJ1-1
D gene: .

CDR3 protein: CASSLGAGGGSYNEQFF
CDR3 DNA: TGTGCCAGCAGTTTAGGGGCGGGAGGGGGGTCCTACAATGAGCAGTTCTTC
V gene: TRBV28
clone size: many
J gene: TRBJ2-1
D gene: TRBD2

CDR3 protein: CASSEGTGEGYGYTF
CDR3 DNA: TGTGCCAGCAGCGAAGGGACAGGAGAGGGCTATGGCTACACCTTC
V gene: TRBV9
clone size: many
J gene: TRBJ1-2
D gene: TRBD1

CDR3 protein: CASSQGTGYGYTF
CDR3 DNA: TGTGCCAGCAGCCAGGGGACTGGCTATGGCTACACCTTC
V gene: TRBV3-1
clone size: many
J gene: TRBJ1-2
D gene: .

CDR3 protein: CASRSGTSDIETQYF
CDR3 DNA: TGCGCCAGCAGGTCCGGGACTAGCGACATAGAGACCCAGTACTTC
V gene: TRBV5-1
clone size: few
J gene: TRBJ2-5
D gene: TRBD2

CDR3 protein: CASSSIRGNYGYTF
CDR3 DNA: TGTGCCAGCAGCTCGATAAGGGGTAACTATGGCTACACCTTC
V gene: TRBV28
clone size: .
J gene: TRBJ1-2
D gene: .

CDR3 protein: CASSVEGLPLHF
CDR3 DNA: TGCGCCAGCAGCGTTGAAGGCCTACCCCTCCACTTT
V gene: TRBV5-1
clone size: .
J gene: TRBJ1-6
D gene: .

CDR3 protein: CASSFSGTGNTEAFF
CDR3 DNA: TGTGCCAGCAGCTTTTCAGGGACGGGAAACACTGAAGCTTTCTTT
V gene: TRBV7-2
clone size: many
J gene: TRBJ1-1
D gene: .

CDR3 protein: CASSVRYSGQETQYF
CDR3 DNA: TGTGCCAGCAGCGTCAGGTATAGTGGCCAAGAGACCCAGTACTTC
V gene: TRBV9
clone size: many
J gene: TRBJ2-5
D gene: .

CDR3 protein: CSATSGTDPTYEQYF
CDR3 DNA: TGCAGTGCCACTTCTGGGACAGACCCAACCTACGAGCAGTACTTC
V gene: TRBV20-1
clone size: .
J gene: TRBJ2-7
D gene: TRBD1

CDR3 protein: CASSPSTVMNTEAFF
CDR3 DNA: TGTGCCAGCAGCCCTTCGACAGTAATGAACACTGAAGCTTTCTTT
V gene: TRBV12-3/TRBV12-4
clone size: many
J gene: TRBJ1-1
D gene: .

CDR3 protein: CASSLSGTGFLEEAFF
CDR3 DNA: TGTGCCAGCAGCCTCTCCGGGACAGGGTTTCTCGAGGAGGCTTTCTTT
V gene: TRBV7-9
clone size: few
J gene: TRBJ1-1
D gene: TRBD1

CDR3 protein: CASSGHYQETQYF
CDR3 DNA: TGTGCCAGCAGTGGCCACTACCAAGAGACCCAGTACTTC
V gene: TRBV6-1
clone size: .
J gene: TRBJ2-5
D gene: .

CDR3 protein: CASRTDTQYF
CDR3 DNA: TGTGCCAGCCGCACAGATACGCAGTATTTT
V gene: TRBV28
clone size: many
J gene: TRBJ2-3
D gene: .

CDR3 protein: CASSQDLGNSPLHF
CDR3 DNA: TGCGCCAGCAGCCAAGATCTGGGAAATTCACCCCTCCACTTT
V gene: TRBV4-1
clone size: few
J gene: TRBJ1-6
D gene: .

CDR3 protein: CATSDFGSGYNTGELFF
CDR3 DNA: TGTGCCACCAGTGATTTCGGTAGCGGGTACAACACCGGGGAGCTGTTTTTT
V gene: TRBV24-1
clone size: few
J gene: TRBJ2-2
D gene: TRBD2

CDR3 protein: CASSDYREDNYGYTF
CDR3 DNA: TGTGCCAGCAGCGATTACAGGGAGGATAACTATGGCTACACCTTC
V gene: TRBV7-9
clone size: .
J gene: TRBJ1-2
D gene: .

CDR3 protein: CAGMAPYAEAFF
CDR3 DNA: TGTGCGGGGATGGCCCCCTATGCTGAAGCTTTCTTT
V gene: TRBV30
clone size: .
J gene: TRBJ1-1
D gene: .

CDR3 protein: CASSYSSGTGPGNTIYF
CDR3 DNA: TGTGCCAGCAGTTACTCGTCGGGGACAGGGCCGGGAAACACCATATATTTT
V gene: TRBV6-6
clone size: .
J gene: TRBJ1-3
D gene: TRBD1